The rows below give T cell receptor beta chains drawn from one sample of a study of early T cells in non-severe SARS-CoV-2 infection. A single record per CDR3 protein comes from TCRdb applying MiXCR to the 5' RACE reads. The table lists roughly 100,000 distinct CDR3 sequences, less than 15% of them singletons, with around 2.4% in the top ten. The sequenced material came from whole blood. The receptors come from an adult who was a healthcare worker with PCR-confirmed SARS-CoV-2 infection or an uninfected control (not recorded which). The CDR3 runs from the conserved cysteine through the conserved F or W. D genes are given only for firm matches. The size field is filled for only some rows; it gives once, few, many or a size class.

v_call	d_call	j_call	clone_size	cdr3_aa	cdr3_nt
TRBV20-1	TRBD2	TRBJ2-7	many	CSAGTSGGSSYEQYF	TGCAGTGCTGGGACTAGCGGGGGAAGCTCCTACGAGCAGTACTTC
TRBV4-1	-	TRBJ2-7	few	CASSQGPYSYEQYF	TGCGCCAGCAGCCAAGGTCCCTACTCCTACGAGCAGTACTTC
TRBV11-2	TRBD1	TRBJ2-7	many	CASSPGQANYEQYF	TGTGCCAGCAGCCCCGGACAGGCGAACTACGAGCAGTACTTC
TRBV5-1	-	TRBJ1-1	-	CASSARDGYGTFF	TGCGCCAGCAGCGCCAGGGACGGTTACGGAACTTTCTTT
TRBV5-1	-	TRBJ2-7	few	CASSPEGGQSLYEQYF	TGCGCCAGCAGCCCCGAGGGGGGACAGTCACTCTACGAGCAGTACTTC
TRBV6-6	-	TRBJ2-6	few	CASSAFLGANVLTF	TGTGCCAGCAGTGCCTTTCTGGGGGCCAACGTCCTGACTTTC
TRBV5-1	TRBD2	TRBJ2-5	many	CASSGRGGQETQYF	TGCGCCAGCAGCGGACGGGGGGGCCAAGAGACCCAGTACTTC
TRBV7-9	TRBD1	TRBJ1-1	many	CASRTGQVVTEAFF	TGTGCCAGCAGGACTGGACAGGTCGTCACTGAAGCTTTCTTT
TRBV11-2	TRBD1	TRBJ2-7	few	CASSRQGSSEQYF	TGTGCCAGCAGCCGACAGGGAAGTTCCGAGCAGTACTTC
TRBV7-3	TRBD2	TRBJ2-3	many	CASSPYAGGTDTQYF	TGTGCCAGCAGCCCATACGCGGGGGGCACAGATACGCAGTATTTT